This T cell receptor beta chain is from a study of PD-L1 blockade in urothelial cancer. The time point was: pretreatment peripheral blood. This table comes from immunoSEQ multiplex PCR, and its TCRdb copy is limited to in-frame clones, with some not included. The repertoire holds about 52,000 clones, with roughly four fifths as singletons. This CDR3 has 18 residues. CDR1 is SGHTA and CDR2 is FQGNSA in the germline V gene. V shed 0 bases, J shed 4 bases, and the junction held 9 bases outside the gene matches. This sequence was found in a man aged 65-85 years with urothelial cancer. This sample comprised PBMCs, obtained around atezolizumab (anti-PD-L1) treatment. The chain employs TRBV7-2 and TRBJ2-3; 11 positions match TRBD2. In nucleotides, the CDR3 is TGTGCCAGCAGCTTAGCGGGTAGCGGGGGGGCTAGCGCAGATACGCAGTATTTT. Translated, it gives CASSLAGSGGASADTQYF.